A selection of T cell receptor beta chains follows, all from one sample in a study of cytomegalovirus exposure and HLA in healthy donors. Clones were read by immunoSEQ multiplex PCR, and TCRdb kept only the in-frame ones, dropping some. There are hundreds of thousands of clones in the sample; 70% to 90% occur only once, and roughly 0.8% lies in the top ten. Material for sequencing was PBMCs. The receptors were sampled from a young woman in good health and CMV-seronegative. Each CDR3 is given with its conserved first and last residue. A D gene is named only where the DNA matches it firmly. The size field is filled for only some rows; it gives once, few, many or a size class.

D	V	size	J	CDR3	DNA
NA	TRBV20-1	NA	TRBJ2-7	CSARDLPSLYF	TGCAGTGCTAGAGATCTCCCGAGTCTGTACTTC
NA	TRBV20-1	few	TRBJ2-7	CSAKGAYEQYF	TGCAGTGCTAAAGGGGCTTACGAGCAGTACTTC
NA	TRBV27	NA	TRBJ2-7	CASSLTPTYEQYF	TGTGCCAGCAGTTTGACTCCAACCTACGAGCAGTACTTC
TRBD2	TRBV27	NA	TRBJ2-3	CASSLTGTSGASSTDTQYF	TGTGCCAGCAGCCTCACCGGGACTAGCGGGGCCTCTAGCACAGATACGCAGTATTTT
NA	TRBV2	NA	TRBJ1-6	CASSAGPSSYNSPLHF	TGTGCCAGTTCGGCAGGGCCTAGCTCCTATAATTCACCCCTCCACTTT
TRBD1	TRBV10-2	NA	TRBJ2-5	CASMDRGIGETQYF	TGCGCCAGCATGGACAGGGGTATTGGGGAGACCCAGTACTTC
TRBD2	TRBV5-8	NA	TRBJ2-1	CASSLGLAGVYNEQFF	TGTGCCAGCAGCTTGGGACTAGCGGGGGTCTACAATGAGCAGTTCTTC
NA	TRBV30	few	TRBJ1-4	CAWSVYRGTNEKLFF	TGTGCCTGGAGTGTATATCGGGGAACTAATGAAAAACTGTTTTTT
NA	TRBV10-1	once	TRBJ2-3	CASSESYRADTQYF	TGCGCCAGCAGTGAGTCGTACAGGGCAGATACGCAGTATTTT
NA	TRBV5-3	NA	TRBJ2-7	CARSPARRGPYEQYF	TGTGCCAGAAGCCCGGCTCGGAGGGGCCCCTACGAGCAGTACTTC
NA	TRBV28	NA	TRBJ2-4	CASSLLGLAKNIQYF	TGTGCCAGCAGCCTACTCGGACTCGCCAAAAACATTCAGTACTTC
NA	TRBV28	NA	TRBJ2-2	CASSQPTGSPWTGELFF	TGTGCCAGCAGTCAACCGACAGGCTCACCGTGGACCGGGGAGCTGTTTTTT